A selection of T cell receptor beta chains follows, all from one sample in a study of T cell changes during pregnancy in multiple sclerosis. Here immunoSEQ multiplex PCR was the method, and the copy in TCRdb shows in-frame clones only, minus some. The profile shows just over 30,000 clones, roughly 87% of them singletons. The source was CD8+ T cells from peripheral blood mononuclear cells, collected in the first trimester of pregnancy. Receptor source: a female donor with multiple sclerosis, enrolled in a pregnancy study. Each CDR3 is given with its conserved first and last residue. The D gene is left open where the match is weak. Expanded clones get a size class; other rows say once, few or many, or leave the size out.

j_call clone_size v_call d_call cdr3_aa cdr3_nt
TRBJ2-1 . TRBV6-1 . CASSFSGKGFNEQFF TGTGCCAGCAGTTTTAGCGGTAAGGGGTTTAATGAGCAGTTCTTC
TRBJ2-1 . TRBV7-2 TRBD2 CASSLEWAGGRDNEQFF TGTGCCAGCAGCTTAGAGTGGGCGGGGGGGAGAGACAATGAGCAGTTCTTC
TRBJ1-1 once TRBV6-5 . CASNLHRGMNTEAFF TGTGCCAGCAATCTGCATAGAGGGATGAACACTGAAGCTTTCTTT
TRBJ2-7 . TRBV5-4 TRBD1 CASSRDRVGEQYF TGTGCCAGCAGCCGAGACAGGGTGGGCGAGCAGTACTTC
TRBJ2-7 . TRBV6-5 TRBD1 CASSYSTGSEQYF TGTGCCAGCAGTTACTCGACAGGGTCCGAGCAGTACTTC
TRBJ1-5 . TRBV6-6 . CASRVRGQGNQPQHF TGTGCCAGCAGAGTCCGTGGGCAGGGCAATCAGCCCCAGCATTTT
TRBJ2-5 . TRBV27 . CASSLGGLQETQYF TGTGCCAGCAGTTTAGGTGGACTACAAGAGACCCAGTACTTC
TRBJ2-1 few TRBV7-9 . CASTSNADEQFF TGTGCCAGCACCTCCAACGCGGATGAGCAGTTCTTC
TRBJ1-1 . TRBV4-1 . CASSQEREAEAFF TGCGCCAGCAGCCAAGAACGTGAGGCTGAAGCTTTCTTT
TRBJ1-4 . TRBV18 . CASSTAANEKLFF TGTGCCAGCTCGACAGCAGCAAATGAAAAACTGTTTTTT
TRBJ2-1 . TRBV9 . CASSVLSGGMVNEQFF TGTGCCAGCAGCGTATTGTCAGGAGGGATGGTCAATGAGCAGTTCTTC
TRBJ2-1 . TRBV27 . CASSFLARINEQFF TGTGCCAGCAGTTTTCTAGCGAGAATCAATGAGCAGTTCTTC
TRBJ2-2 . TRBV19 TRBD1 CASSQAGQGYTGELFF TGTGCCAGTAGCCAGGCGGGACAGGGATACACCGGGGAGCTGTTTTTT
TRBJ1-2 few TRBV6-5 . CASSYSGDGYTF TGTGCCAGCAGTTACTCAGGGGATGGCTACACCTTC
TRBJ2-1 . TRBV7-9 TRBD2 CASSPTSGVNNEQFF TGTGCCAGCAGCCCGACTAGCGGGGTTAACAATGAGCAGTTCTTC
TRBJ2-3 . TRBV27 TRBD2 CASSLGGLALRDTQYF TGTGCCAGCAGTTTGGGGGGACTAGCACTCCGTGATACGCAGTATTTT
TRBJ2-3 . TRBV28 . CASSSRGSSTDTQYF TGTGCCAGCAGCTCGCGGGGATCTAGCACAGATACGCAGTATTTT
TRBJ2-5 . TRBV7-8 TRBD2 CASRYGLAGGPQETQYF TGTGCCAGCAGGTACGGACTAGCGGGAGGACCCCAAGAGACCCAGTACTTC
TRBJ2-1 . TRBV5-1 . CARHKNREFF TGCGCCCGCCATAAAAACCGGGAGTTCTTC
TRBJ2-1 . TRBV4-3 TRBD1 CASSQGQGGNEQFF TGCGCCAGCAGCCAAGGACAGGGCGGCAATGAGCAGTTCTTC
TRBJ1-2 . TRBV19 . CASRKPRGHYGYTF TGTGCCAGTAGGAAACCCAGGGGACACTATGGCTACACCTTC
TRBJ2-2 . TRBV7-9 TRBD2 CASSLTGGTNTGELFF TGTGCCAGCAGCTTAACCGGGGGGACCAACACCGGGGAGCTGTTTTTT
TRBJ1-1 . TRBV6-1 . CASSEWFVWGPGRNTEAFF TGTGCCAGCAGTGAATGGTTTGTGTGGGGGCCAGGTCGGAACACTGAAGCTTTCTTT
TRBJ2-1 . TRBV27 . CASIVGGNRDPEREQFF TGTGCCAGCATTGTTGGGGGGAATCGGGACCCAGAGCGGGAGCAGTTCTTC
TRBJ2-5 . TRBV4-3 TRBD2 CASSQDPTGGAETQYF TGCGCCAGCAGCCAAGATCCTACCGGGGGGGCCGAGACCCAGTACTTC
TRBJ2-2 . TRBV7-9 TRBD2 CASSDSGGYTGELFF TGTGCCAGCAGCGATAGCGGGGGCTACACCGGGGAGCTGTTTTTT
TRBJ2-7 medium-sized TRBV2 TRBD2 CAGGTSGHYEQYF TGTGCCGGCGGGACTAGCGGGCACTACGAGCAGTACTTC
TRBJ2-1 . TRBV6-5 TRBD1 CASSPGQGARHEQFF TGTGCCAGCAGCCCGGGACAGGGGGCTCGTCATGAGCAGTTCTTC
TRBJ2-3 . TRBV9 TRBD2 CASSVVASGVVTDTQYF TGTGCCAGCAGCGTAGTTGCTAGCGGGGTGGTCACAGATACGCAGTATTTT
TRBJ2-7 . TRBV6-1 TRBD1 CASSEGVWTGVYEQYF TGTGCCAGCAGTGAAGGTGTTTGGACAGGGGTCTACGAGCAGTACTTC
TRBJ2-4 once TRBV6-5 TRBD1 CASSYSDRAKNIQYF TGTGCCAGCAGTTACTCGGACAGGGCCAAAAACATTCAGTACTTC
TRBJ2-1 . TRBV4-3 . CASSHLGNYNEQFF TGCGCCAGCAGCCATCTAGGAAACTACAATGAGCAGTTCTTC
TRBJ1-2 . TRBV4-3 . CASSQDLVLYGYTF TGCGCCAGCAGCCAAGATTTAGTGCTCTATGGCTACACCTTC
TRBJ2-1 . TRBV28 . CASRRKDTPYNEQFF TGTGCCAGCAGGAGAAAGGACACCCCCTACAATGAGCAGTTCTTC
TRBJ2-7 . TRBV6-1 TRBD2 CASSPSGGTSYEQYF TGTGCCAGCAGCCCTAGCGGGGGCACCTCCTACGAGCAGTACTTC
TRBJ1-5 . TRBV6-5 . CASSLGGRSNQPQHF TGTGCCAGCAGTTTGGGAGGGAGGAGCAATCAGCCCCAGCATTTT
TRBJ2-7 . TRBV5-6 TRBD1 CASSWGRTGNEQYF TGTGCCAGCAGCTGGGGGAGGACAGGGAACGAGCAGTACTTC
TRBJ1-1 . TRBV5-6 TRBD1 CASRTGVGDTEAFF TGTGCCAGCAGGACAGGGGTTGGGGACACTGAAGCTTTCTTT
TRBJ1-3 few TRBV9 TRBD1 CASSEDTGAQNTIYF TGTGCCAGCAGCGAAGATACAGGGGCTCAAAACACCATATATTTT
TRBJ2-1 once TRBV7-8 . CASSLEGGQLSSYNEQFF TGTGCCAGCAGCTTAGAGGGGGGACAGCTGAGCTCCTACAATGAGCAGTTCTTC
TRBJ2-7 . TRBV6-4 TRBD2 CARVTSSGRTYEQYF TGTGCCAGGGTAACTTCTAGCGGGAGAACCTACGAGCAGTACTTC
TRBJ1-1 . TRBV11-3 . CASSPWAGQNTEAFF TGTGCCAGCAGCCCCTGGGCAGGCCAGAACACTGAAGCTTTCTTT
TRBJ1-5 . TRBV5-1 TRBD1 CASSLGQGANQPQHF TGCGCCAGCAGCTTGGGGCAGGGGGCGAATCAGCCCCAGCATTTT